This T cell receptor (beta chain) was retrieved from a study of T cells after yellow fever vaccination. Notes on the study in general: A small proportion of clonotypes was detected in both the CD4 and CD8 compartments. Reappearance after the booster was seen for most primary-vaccination clones, at 95% to 97% CD4 and 70% to 90% CD8. Secondary responses were weaker yet peaked faster, day 5 versus 15.

Conversion of TCR transcripts into cDNA relied on 5'RACE template switching, which added a universal primer site and UMIs. TCRdb ran MiXCR on the 5' RACE reads and lists one entry per CDR3 protein. The sample holds some 670,000 distinct CDR3 sequences, about 12% seen once. The V gene's germline CDR1 is MNHEY and CDR2 SVGAGI. The junction had 4 bases not matched to a gene; V was cut back by 1 base and J by 3 bases. The CDR3 extends over 15 amino acids. This clonotype was seen a few times. The antigen remains undetermined. The receptor was isolated from a man between 25 and 39 years old who received the YFV17D yellow fever vaccine. The material sequenced was PBMCs, taken on the day of the yellow fever booster vaccination. The chain carries TRBV6-5 and TRBJ2-5, with 8 nucleotides matching TRBD1. The CDR3, as DNA: TGTGCCAGCAGTTACTTGGGACAGGTCAAAGAGACCCAGTACTTC. Amino acid sequence: CASSYLGQVKETQYF.